The 17 T cell receptor beta chains below all came from one sample that was sequenced in a study of blood T cell repertoires in COVID-19. Measured with immunoSEQ multiplex PCR; TCRdb has only the in-frame clones, and not every one. The sample records approximately 300,000 clones, approximately 90% being singletons. The sequenced material came from peripheral blood. The receptors come from a woman aged 50 to 65 with active or convalescent COVID-19.

This clone has just a few counts. This rearrangement joins TRBV28 to TRBJ1-2, with D hard to call. From germline, CDR1 is MDHEN and CDR2 SYDVKM. The CDR3 loop spans 15 amino acids. The ends were cut back, 6 bases at V and 8 bases at J, with 22 bases in the middle. The CDR3 reads CASSPSIGGVYGYTF. CDR3 bases: TGTGCCAGCAGCCCGAGTATCGGCGGAGTTTACGGCTACACCTTC.

This clone turned up a few times. The genes are TRBV5-1 and TRBJ1-3, with TRBD1 identical over 9 bases. The junction had 11 bases not matched to a gene; V was cut back by 4 bases and J by 0 bases. The CDR3 is made up of 18 amino acids. Germline loops: CDR1 SGHRS, CDR2 YFSETQ. CDR3 in amino acids: CASSRTGVRSGSGNTIYF. CDR3 nucleotide sequence: TGCGCCAGCAGCCGGACAGGGGTGAGGTCGGGCTCTGGAAACACCATATATTTT.

The genes are TRBV5-1 and TRBJ2-3; D perhaps matches TRBD1 (5 bases). The CDR3 consists of 16 residues. The ends were cut back, 4 bases at V and 0 bases at J, with 15 bases in the middle. In germline, CDR1 is SGHRS, CDR2 YFSETQ. CDR3 nucleotide sequence: TGCGCCAGCAGCAAGGACACCCAATCTAGCACAGATACGCAGTATTTT. It codes for CASSKDTQSSTDTQYF.

The rearrangement joins TRBV10-3 to TRBJ1-1, with a possible D match to TRBD1 (5 bases). Germline V CDR1 and CDR2: ENHRY, SYGVKD. Deletions cut 0 bases from V and 4 bases from J, with 9 bases between. The CDR3 is made up of 14 amino acids. This CDR3 reads CAISESLGGTEAFF. DNA of the CDR3: TGTGCCATCAGTGAGTCATTGGGGGGCACTGAAGCTTTCTTT.

The rearrangement joins TRBV5-4 to TRBJ1-6, with a tentative D call TRBD1 (5 bases). Germline loops: CDR1 SGHNT, CDR2 YYREEE (reference sequence). There are 14 residues in the CDR3. V lost 4 bases and J 5 bases, leaving 10 bases between the germline ends. Written as DNA, the CDR3 is TGTGCCAGCAGCCCCGACAGAAATAATTCACCCCTCCACTTT. It codes for CASSPDRNNSPLHF.

The chain uses TRBV5-1 and TRBJ2-1; no definite D call. Trimming removed 3 bases from V and 4 bases from J, with 14 bases in between. The CDR3 spans 15 residues. Looked up from germline, CDR1 is SGHRS and CDR2 is YFSETQ. This CDR3 reads CASSSARNSYNEQFF. The CDR3 DNA is TGCGCCAGCAGCTCCGCTAGAAACTCTTACAATGAGCAGTTCTTC.

This clone was counted between two and nine times. The chain recombines TRBV10-3 with TRBJ2-2, with TRBD2 matching 13 bases. Germline V gene sequence: CDR1 ENHRY, CDR2 SYGVKD. Germline trimming cut 5 bases from V and 1 base from J; bases unmatched to any gene: 7. CDR3 length equals 18 residues. CDR3 amino acids: CAISKTSGGTLNTGELFF. CDR3 coding DNA: TGTGCCATCAGTAAGACTAGCGGGGGGACCTTGAACACCGGGGAGCTGTTTTTT.

The V and J genes are TRBV7-9 and TRBJ1-1; a weak D match, TRBD1 (6 bases). Trimming cost V 8 bases and J 2 bases, with 15 bases left between them. CDR3 length: 14 residues. Looked up from germline, CDR1 is SEHNR and CDR2 is FQNEAQ (reference sequence). CDR3 in DNA: TGTGCCAGCGCAGTAGGGGGTCCCAACACTGAAGCTTTCTTT. Amino acid sequence: CASAVGGPNTEAFF.

This chain joins TRBV18 and TRBJ2-3; 15 bases are shared with TRBD2. Per germline, CDR1 KGHSH and CDR2 LQKENI. This CDR3 spans 15 amino acids. The V gene end was trimmed by 8 bases and the J gene end by 4 bases; junction bases not matched to a gene: 4. CDR3 nucleotides: TGTGCCAGCCGGACTAGCGGGGGGGAAGCAGATACGCAGTATTTT. Its translation: CASRTSGGEADTQYF.

The V call is TRBV27, the J call TRBJ1-6; 9 bases are a match to TRBD1. Unmatched junction bases numbered 4, after V lost 3 bases and J lost 7 bases. Looked up from germline, CDR1 is MNHEY and CDR2 is SMNVEV (reference sequence). This CDR3 spans 15 amino acids. The CDR3 bases are TGTGCCAGCAGTTTTAGGGACAGGGTAAATTCACCCCTCCACTTT. The encoded protein is CASSFRDRVNSPLHF.

This chain connects TRBV6-6 to TRBJ1-5, with 8 bases that match TRBD1. The CDR3 runs to 14 residues. V gave up 6 bases and J gave up 4 bases; unmatched junction bases: 5. Germline CDR1 reads MNHNY; CDR2 reads SVGAGI (reference sequence). CDR3 sequence (DNA): TGTGCCAGCAGAGAAGACAGGGGTAATCAGCCCCAGCATTTT. Its protein is CASREDRGNQPQHF.

V is TRBV12-5 and J is TRBJ2-1, with TRBD2 matching 7 bases. The CDR3 spans 20 residues. V was clipped by 0 bases and J by 0 bases; unmatched bases: 14. Germline CDR1 and CDR2: LGHNT and FRNRAP. The CDR3 DNA follows: TGTGCTAGTGGTTTGGTACGCGGGCTAGCGGTTCCTAGCTCCTACAATGAGCAGTTCTTC. The encoded protein is CASGLVRGLAVPSSYNEQFF.

The J gene is TRBJ1-6, the V gene TRBV6-1; D is undetermined. Germline CDR1 MNHNS, CDR2 SASEGT. CDR3 length: 13 residues. The ends were cut back, 2 bases at V and 17 bases at J, with 16 bases in the middle. The CDR3 DNA follows: TGTGCCAGCAGTGAAAACGGGGTACAGACCTTCCACTTT. Translation gives CASSENGVQTFHF.

The J gene is TRBJ1-1, the V gene TRBV7-2, with a tentative D call TRBD1 (6 bases). The V gene lost 2 bases and the J gene lost 6 bases, with 13 bases spanning the gap. Germline CDR1 and CDR2: SGHTA and FQGNSA. The CDR3 contains 14 residues. The DNA for the CDR3 is TGTGCCAGCAGCTTATCTAGGGGGTACTCTGAAGCTTTCTTT. This encodes CASSLSRGYSEAFF.

The sample holds one count of this clone. The rearrangement joins TRBV4-1 to TRBJ2-1, with 8 bases aligning to TRBD2. Germline CDR1 reads MGHRA; CDR2 reads YSYEKL. Losses at the gene ends were 1 base for V and 4 bases for J; bases not matched to a gene: 6. This CDR3 is 16 amino acids long. The CDR3 region is CASSQAGRGAYNEQFF. As DNA, the CDR3 is TGCGCCAGCAGCCAAGCCGGGAGGGGCGCATACAATGAGCAGTTCTTC.

The chain employs TRBV5-4 and TRBJ1-2; TRBD1 matches 7 bases. The CDR3 is 17 residues long. J was trimmed by 2 bases and V by 1 base; bases with no gene match: 11. Germline lookup yields CDR1 SGHNT and CDR2 YYREEE (reference sequence). The CDR3 here is CASSLFSGGGGNYGYTF. The CDR3 DNA reads as TGTGCCAGCAGCTTGTTCTCAGGGGGTGGTGGCAACTATGGCTACACCTTC.

The count of this clone is one. CDR3 in DNA: TGCGCCAGCAGCCATCCCCCCCCTAGCGGCGCCTACAATGAGCAGTTCTTC. This codes for CASSHPPPSGAYNEQFF. The chain employs TRBV4-3 and TRBJ2-1, with TRBD2 identical over 7 bases. CDR1 is LGHNA and CDR2 is YSLEER in the germline V gene. The CDR3 has 17 residues. Unmatched junction bases numbered 10, after V lost 3 bases and J lost 2 bases.